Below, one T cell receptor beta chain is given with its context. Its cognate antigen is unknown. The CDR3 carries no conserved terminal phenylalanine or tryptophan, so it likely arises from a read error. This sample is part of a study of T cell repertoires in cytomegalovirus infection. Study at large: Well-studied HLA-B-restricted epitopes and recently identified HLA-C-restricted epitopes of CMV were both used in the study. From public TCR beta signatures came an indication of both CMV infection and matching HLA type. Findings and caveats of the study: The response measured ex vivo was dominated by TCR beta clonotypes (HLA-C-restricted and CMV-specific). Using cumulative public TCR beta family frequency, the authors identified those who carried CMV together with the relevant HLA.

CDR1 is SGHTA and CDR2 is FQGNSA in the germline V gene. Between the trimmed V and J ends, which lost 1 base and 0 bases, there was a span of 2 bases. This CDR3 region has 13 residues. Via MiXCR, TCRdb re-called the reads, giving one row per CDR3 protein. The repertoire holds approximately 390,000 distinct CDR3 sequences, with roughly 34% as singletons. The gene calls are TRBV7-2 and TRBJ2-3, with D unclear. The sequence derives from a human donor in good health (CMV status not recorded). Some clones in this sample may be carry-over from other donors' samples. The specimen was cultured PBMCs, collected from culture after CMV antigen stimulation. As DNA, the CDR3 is TGTGCCAGCAGCTTAGACAGCACAGATACGCAGTATTTG. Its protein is CASSLDSTDTQYL.